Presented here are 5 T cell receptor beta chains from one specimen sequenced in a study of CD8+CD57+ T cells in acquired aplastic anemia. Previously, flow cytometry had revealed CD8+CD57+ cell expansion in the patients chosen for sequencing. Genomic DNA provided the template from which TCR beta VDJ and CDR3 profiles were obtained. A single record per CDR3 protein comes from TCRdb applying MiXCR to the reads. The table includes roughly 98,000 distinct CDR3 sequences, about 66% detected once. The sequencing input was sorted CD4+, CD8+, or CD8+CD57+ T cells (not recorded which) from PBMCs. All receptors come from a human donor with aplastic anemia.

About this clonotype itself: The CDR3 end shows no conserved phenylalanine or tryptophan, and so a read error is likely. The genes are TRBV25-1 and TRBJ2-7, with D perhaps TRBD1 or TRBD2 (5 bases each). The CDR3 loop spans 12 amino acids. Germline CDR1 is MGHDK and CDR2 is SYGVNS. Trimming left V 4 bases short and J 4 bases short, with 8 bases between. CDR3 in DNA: TGTGCCAGCAGTGGGGACGTGTACGAGCAGTACCTC. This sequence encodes CASSGDVYEQYL.

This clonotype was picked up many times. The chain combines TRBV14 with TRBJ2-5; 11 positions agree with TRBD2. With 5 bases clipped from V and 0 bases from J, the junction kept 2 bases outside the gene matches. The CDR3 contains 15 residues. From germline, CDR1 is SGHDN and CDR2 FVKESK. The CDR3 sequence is CASSLGLADQETQYF. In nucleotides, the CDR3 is TGTGCCAGCAGCTTGGGACTAGCGGACCAAGAGACCCAGTACTTC.

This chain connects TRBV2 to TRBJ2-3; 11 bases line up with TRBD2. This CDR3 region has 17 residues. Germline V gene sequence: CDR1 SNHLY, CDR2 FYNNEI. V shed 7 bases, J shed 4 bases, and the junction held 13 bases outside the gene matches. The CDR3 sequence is CASNSLAGGRSADTQYF. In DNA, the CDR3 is TGTGCCAGCAACAGCTTAGCGGGGGGGCGGAGTGCAGATACGCAGTATTTT.

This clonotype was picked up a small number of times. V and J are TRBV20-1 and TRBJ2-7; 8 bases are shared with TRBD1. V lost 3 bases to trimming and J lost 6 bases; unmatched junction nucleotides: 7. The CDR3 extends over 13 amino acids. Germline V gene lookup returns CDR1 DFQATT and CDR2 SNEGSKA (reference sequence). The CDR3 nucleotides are TGCAGTGCTAGGCGGGGACAGGCCGCCGAGCAGTACTTC. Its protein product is CSARRGQAAEQYF.

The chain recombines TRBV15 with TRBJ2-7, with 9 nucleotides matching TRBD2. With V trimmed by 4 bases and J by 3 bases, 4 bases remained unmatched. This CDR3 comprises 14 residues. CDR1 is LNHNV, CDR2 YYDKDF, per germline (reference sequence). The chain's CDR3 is CATSISGSSYEQYF. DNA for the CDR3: TGTGCCACCAGCATTAGCGGGAGTAGCTACGAGCAGTACTTC.